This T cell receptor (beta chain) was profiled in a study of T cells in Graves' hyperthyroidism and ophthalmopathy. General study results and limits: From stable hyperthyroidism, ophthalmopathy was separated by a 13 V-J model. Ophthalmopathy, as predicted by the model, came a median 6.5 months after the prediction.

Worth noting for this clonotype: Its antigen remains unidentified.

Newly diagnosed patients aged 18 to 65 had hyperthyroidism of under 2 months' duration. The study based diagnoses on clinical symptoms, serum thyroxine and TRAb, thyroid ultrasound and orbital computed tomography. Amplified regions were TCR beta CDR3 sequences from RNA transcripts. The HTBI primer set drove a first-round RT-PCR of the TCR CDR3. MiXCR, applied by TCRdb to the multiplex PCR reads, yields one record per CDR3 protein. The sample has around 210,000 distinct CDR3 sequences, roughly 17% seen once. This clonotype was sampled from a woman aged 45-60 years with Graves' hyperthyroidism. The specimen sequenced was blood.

The CDR3 loop is CASSLLTGQGGGEQYF. CDR3 DNA: TGTGCCAGCAGCTTACTCACGGGACAGGGTGGGGGCGAGCAGTACTTC. This chain connects TRBV5-4 to TRBJ2-7; 9 bases agree with TRBD1. The CDR3 is made up of 16 amino acids. Germline V gene lookup returns CDR1 SGHNT and CDR2 YYREEE (reference sequence). V gave up 2 bases and J gave up 6 bases; unmatched junction bases: 12. Together with reference TRBV5-4 and TRBJ2-7, the CDR3 gives the full variable domain: ETGVTQSPTHLIKTRGQQVTLRCSSQSGHNTVSWYQQALGQGPQFIFQYYREEENGRGNFPPRFSGLQFPNYSSELNVNALELDDSALYLCASSLLTGQGGGEQYFGPGTRLTVT.